The subject of this entry is one T cell receptor (beta chain). Its specificity is unknown. Quantitative 5'-RACE with molecular barcodes produced the TCR beta libraries. TCRdb called the 5' RACE reads again in MiXCR, with one record for every CDR3 protein. The sample shows 200,000 to 250,000 distinct CDR3 sequences, around a quarter of them seen only once. The data stem from a study of CD8 T cells in ankylosing spondylitis. The study's findings and limits: A motif in TCR beta, a set of eight highly homologous variants, appeared characteristic of ankylosing spondylitis blood. It was reported that disease-linked clones were significantly enriched in matched ankylosing spondylitis synovial fluid.

The V end was cut by 6 bases, the J end by 1 base, with 13 bases between. This CDR3 region has 15 residues. CDR1 and CDR2 from the germline V gene are SGHVS and FQNEAQ. The sequencing input was blood, either unsorted or a sorted T cell fraction (not recorded which). The origin of this receptor is a male donor with ankylosing spondylitis or in good health (not recorded which). The chain is built from TRBV7-8 and TRBJ2-1; TRBD1 is a possible D gene (7 bases). The CDR3: CASRLPGGSYNEQFF. In DNA, the CDR3 is TGTGCCAGCAGACTACCAGGGGGGTCCTACAATGAGCAGTTCTTC.